A single sample is the source of the 17 T cell receptor beta chains below, sequenced in a study of metastatic and nonmetastatic thyroid tumors. TCRdb re-called the PCR reads via MiXCR. The table shows roughly 75,000 clones, with around an eighth occurring only once. Ahead of thyroid surgery, no patient had received treatment of any kind. Sequenced input: tumor tissue. Source of these receptors: a female donor with papillary thyroid cancer or a benign thyroid nodule (not recorded which). Some clones in this sample may be carry-over from other donors' samples.

With respect to this clone: Other DNA sequences in the sample encode the same CDR3. CDR3 sequence reads: CATSDRGHSPLHF. As DNA, the CDR3 is TGTGCCACCTCAGACAGGGGTCATTCACCCCTCCACTTT. The chain has TRBV19 and TRBJ1-6; 8 bases fit TRBD1. The CDR3 runs 13 residues. From germline, CDR1 is LNHDA and CDR2 SQIVND (reference sequence). V lost 10 bases to trimming and J lost 8 bases; unmatched junction nucleotides: 7.

A word on this clone: It may be a read error: a sequence one base away is much more abundant. The chain has TRBV7-9 and TRBJ2-5; D remains ambiguous. Germline-derived CDR1 and CDR2 are SEHNR and FQNEAQ (reference sequence). V shed 1 base and J shed 5 bases, with 11 bases lying between them. This CDR3 comprises 14 residues. The CDR3 DNA is TGTGCCAGCAGCTTAGTAACCTCGATGGAGACCCAGTACTTC. Translating gives CASSLVTSMETQYF.

This clone has just a few counts. It may be a read error: a sequence one base away is much more abundant. The chain uses TRBV27 and TRBJ2-7, with TRBD2 as a possible D gene (6 bases). This CDR3 is 14 amino acids long. With 6 bases removed from V and 5 bases from J, the gap between germline ends came to 17 bases. The germline gives CDR1 MNHEY, CDR2 SMNVEV (reference sequence). The CDR3 nucleotides read TGTGCCAGCAGACTCGTACTAGCAATCGACGAGCAGTACTTC. It encodes CASRLVLAIDEQYF.

This clone was counted at least ten times. This chain joins TRBV6-5 and TRBJ1-2, with D uncertain. Per germline, CDR1 MNHEY and CDR2 SVGAGI. V shed 2 bases and J shed 4 bases, with 8 bases lying between them. CDR3 length: 13 residues. CDR3 protein: CASSYKGSYGYTF. In nucleotides, the CDR3 is TGTGCCAGCAGTTACAAGGGAAGCTATGGCTACACCTTC.

The sample holds many counts of this clone. This chain uses TRBV19 with TRBJ2-3; D is uncertain. CDR1 is LNHDA, CDR2 SQIVND, per germline (reference sequence). V lost 5 bases and J 5 bases, leaving 17 bases between the germline ends. The CDR3 is 15 residues long. For the CDR3, the DNA is TGTGCCAGTAGTTCTAGGGATAGTGTCGGAGATACGCAGTATTTT. Translated: CASSSRDSVGDTQYF.

The table lists this clone with many counts. The chain joins TRBV12-3 or TRBV12-4 to TRBJ1-5, with TRBD1 matching over 11 bases. Losses at the gene ends were 5 bases for V and 4 bases for J; bases not matched to a gene: 1. The CDR3 totals 14 residues. This CDR3 reads CASSGTGGNQPQHF. The CDR3 DNA reads TGTGCCAGCAGTGGGACAGGGGGAAATCAGCCCCAGCATTTT.

This clone was seen many times. The same CDR3 can be traced to other DNA sequences in this sample. The V and J genes are TRBV7-9 and TRBJ2-1, with D perhaps matching TRBD2 (6 bases). The V end was cut by 5 bases, the J end by 8 bases, with 16 bases between. Germline V lookup: CDR1 SEHNR, CDR2 FQNEAQ (reference sequence). This CDR3 spans 14 amino acids. This CDR3 reads CASSPSGGNYEQFF. The CDR3 nucleotides read TGTGCCAGCAGCCCCAGTGGAGGGAACTATGAGCAGTTCTTC.

This clone was seen at least ten times. This chain joins TRBV7-3 and TRBJ2-1, with 7 bases that match TRBD1. The CDR3 has 13 amino acids. CDR1 SGHTA and CDR2 FQGTGA come from the germline V gene. The V gene end was trimmed by 4 bases and the J gene end by 6 bases; junction bases not matched to a gene: 3. CDR3 amino acids: CASSSRQGNEQFF. The DNA of the CDR3 is TGTGCCAGCAGCTCTCGACAGGGCAATGAGCAGTTCTTC.

This clone was found many times. The chain uses TRBV11-2 and TRBJ2-7; D may be TRBD1 (6 bases). The CDR3 has 14 amino acids. V was clipped by 5 bases and J by 1 base, with 12 bases between them. Germline CDR1 reads SGHAT; CDR2 reads FQNNGV. The CDR3 DNA reads as TGTGCCAGCAGCCAGAACAGGGTATCCTACGAGCAGTACTTC. It translates to CASSQNRVSYEQYF.

Notes on this clone: Just one base apart from a much larger clone, this may be a read error. The chain is built from TRBV7-9 and TRBJ2-5; D might be TRBD1 (5 bases). The CDR3 length is 16 residues. Germline-derived CDR1 and CDR2 are SEHNR and FQNEAQ (reference sequence). CDR3 sequence (DNA): TGTGCCAACAGCTTGCAAGCAGGGTGGTCCCAAGAGACCCAGTACTTC. Protein: CANSLQAGWSQETQYF.

This clone was counted many times. The genes are TRBV6-5 and TRBJ1-5, with D tentatively TRBD1 (5 bases). The germline V and J ends were trimmed by 0 bases and 6 bases, with 15 bases remaining between them. This CDR3 region has 16 residues. The germline V gene encodes CDR1 MNHEY and CDR2 SVGAGI. CDR3 protein: CASSYSWTGRGQPQHF. The CDR3 nucleotides read TGTGCCAGCAGTTACTCCTGGACGGGGAGGGGTCAGCCCCAGCATTTT.

This clone was observed at least ten times. The junction does not match germline at one end; this may be a read error. Different DNA sequences within this sample yield the same CDR3. This chain uses TRBV28 with TRBJ2-5, with D unclear. This CDR3 region has 19 residues. The germline CDR1 and CDR2 sequences are MDHEN and SYDVKM. DNA of the CDR3: TGTGCCAGCAGTTTCTCATCGGTTGAAGTGTCCCGCCGAAGAGAGACTCAGTACTTC. Translation gives CASSFSSVEVSRRRETQYF.

This clone showed up many times. The rearrangement joins TRBV10-1 to TRBJ2-3, with TRBD1 as a possible D gene (6 bases). V was shortened by 8 bases and J by 0 bases, with 24 bases between the two germline ends. CDR3 size: 18 residues. Germline V gives CDR1 WNHNN, CDR2 SYGVQD (reference sequence). For the CDR3, the DNA is TGCGCCAGCGGTACCGACGACAGGCACCTTCGAAGCACAGATACGCAGTATTTT. It is translated as CASGTDDRHLRSTDTQYF.

This clone was seen repeatedly, ten times or more. This chain uses TRBV11-3 with TRBJ2-1; 10 bases align to TRBD2. CDR3 length equals 16 residues. V lost 2 bases to trimming and J lost 7 bases; unmatched junction nucleotides: 8. CDR1 and CDR2 (germline): SGHNT, YENEEA. CDR3 protein: CASSLYIGLAANEQFF. In DNA form, the CDR3 reads TGTGCCAGCAGCTTATACATTGGACTAGCGGCTAATGAGCAGTTCTTC. Together with reference TRBV11-3 and TRBJ2-1, the CDR3 gives the full variable domain: EAGVVQSPRYKIIEKKQPVAFWCNPISGHNTLYWYLQNLGQGPELLIRYENEEAVDDSQLPKDRFSAERLKGVDSTLKIQPAELGDSAVYLCASSLYIGLAANEQFFGPGTRLTVL.

This clone appeared many times. The chain combines TRBV27 with TRBJ2-1; D is tentatively TRBD1 or TRBD2 (5 bases each). There are 13 residues in the CDR3. Germline loops: CDR1 MNHEY, CDR2 SMNVEV (reference sequence). V lost 8 bases to trimming and J lost 0 bases, with 8 bases between them. The CDR3 reads CASRGVSYNEQFF. The DNA for the CDR3 is TGTGCCAGCCGGGGCGTCTCCTACAATGAGCAGTTCTTC.

This clone turned up a few times. A much larger clone lies a single base off, so this may be a read error. V gene TRBV6-1 combines with J gene TRBJ2-7; D is uncertain. There are 15 residues in the CDR3. The V gene's germline CDR1 is MNHNS and CDR2 SASEGT. The V gene lost 3 bases and the J gene lost 5 bases, with 17 bases spanning the gap. CDR3 region: CASSERLAVSHEQYF. In DNA form, the CDR3 reads TGTGCCAGCAGTGAGAGACTGGCGGTATCCCACGAGCAGTACTTC.

This clone was counted many times. This chain uses TRBV5-4 with TRBJ2-5, with D tentatively TRBD1 or TRBD2 (5 bases each). The CDR3 loop spans 13 amino acids. In germline, CDR1 is SGHNT, CDR2 YYREEE (reference sequence). V lost 4 bases and J lost 2, with 9 bases in between. This CDR3 is CASSGTGQETQYF. CDR3 DNA sequence: TGTGCCAGCAGCGGGACGGGGCAAGAGACCCAGTACTTC.